This TCR beta chain was sequenced for a study of blood T cell repertoires in COVID-19. In the study overall: Material from acute and convalescent COVID-19 was sourced from the United States, Italy and Spain.

Germline loops: CDR1 SGHAT, CDR2 FQNNGV. V was clipped by 1 base and J by 8 bases; unmatched bases: 5. CDR3 length equals 14 residues. As handled by the study authors: Amplification of reference gene primers was used by the study to estimate nucleated cell counts. Sequencing was performed with immunoSEQ multiplex PCR; in TCRdb, only in-frame clones are kept and a portion is missing. V and J calls and clone size are as listed in that table; D and trimming were resolved from the DNA. Altogether some 26,000 clones are present, 70% to 90% being singletons, with the ten largest covering over 15%. This TCR came from a human donor in a cohort sampled during active COVID-19. The chain links TRBV11-2 to TRBJ2-7; 10 bases are shared with TRBD2. Sequencing used peripheral blood. CDR3 DNA sequence: TGTGCCAGCAGCTTAGGCCTAGCGGGAGAACAGCAGTACTTC. Translation gives CASSLGLAGEQQYF.